The present TCR beta chain was sequenced within a study of shared clonotypes between healthy human individuals. In the study overall: Two women and three men aged 18 to 49 made up the donors.

Study-wide points: Donors were few, which limited the genetic and exposure-history diversity represented.

The table lists this clone with a count of one. Antigen unknown. Naive CD8 cells were CD45RO-negative, positively selected for CCR7, excluding terminally differentiated effector memory CD45RA+ cells. Those who donated were healthy HIV-negative adults, with no recent acute infections or vaccinations reported. Measured with immunoSEQ multiplex PCR; TCRdb has only the in-frame clones, and not every one. The data contain about 800,000 clones, 96% of them singletons. The specimen sequenced was naive CD8+ T cells sorted from blood. The receptor was isolated from a man aged 25-40 years in good health.

DNA for the CDR3: TGCAGCGTTGAGCGGGATGTGATGTTCTTC. Protein product: CSVERDVMFF. V gene TRBV29-1 combines with J gene TRBJ2-1, with D possibly TRBD2 on 6 matching bases. Per germline, CDR1 SQVTM and CDR2 ANQGSEA. The CDR3 totals 10 residues. V was cut by 3 bases and J by 15 bases, with 12 bases left in between.